The subject of this entry is one T cell receptor beta chain. Methods used by the authors: Reference gene primer amplification gave nucleated cell count estimates. Sequencing used immunoSEQ multiplex PCR; TCRdb keeps in-frame clones, though not all of them. That table is the source of V, J and clone size, and D and trimming were worked out from the DNA. Among just over 150,000 clones, 70% to 90% were seen once, and the ten largest hold more than 2%. The sample is drawn from a study of blood T cell repertoires in COVID-19. V dropped 7 bases and J dropped 5; count of bases not matched to a gene: 3. This CDR3 has 14 residues. The germline CDR1 and CDR2 sequences are KGHDR and SFDVKD.

V gene TRBV24-1 combines with J gene TRBJ2-2; the match to TRBD2 covers 10 bases. Sequenced sample: peripheral blood. This receptor was taken from a woman in her 70s with acute or convalescent COVID-19. In DNA form, the CDR3 reads TGTGCCACCAGGGGACTAGCGAGTACCGGGGAGCTGTTTTTT. Amino acids: CATRGLASTGELFF.